Sequencing of this T cell receptor beta chain was carried out in a study of Ad26.COV2.S vaccination and SARS-CoV-2 variants. Treatment denoted: approximately 18 received Ad26.COV2.S at low or high dose, single or two shots; 5 received placebo; per-sample allocation not given. The samples date from day 63 after the first vaccine or placebo injection. This person who donated was an adult of 18-55 years in Boston. The CDR3 contains 14 residues. V lost 4 bases, J lost 5 bases, and 5 bases stayed unmatched. The germline CDR1 and CDR2 sequences are LGHDT and YNNKEL (reference sequence). Some clones are missing from TCRdb's copy, which holds only in-frame ones; the method was immunoSEQ multiplex PCR. The sample holds more than 300,000 clones, about 86% seen once.

This clonotype originated in a person between 18 and 60 years old who received the Ad26.COV2.S COVID-19 vaccine or a placebo. The rearrangement joins TRBV3-1 (or the pseudogene TRBV3-2) to TRBJ1-5, with 7 bases fitting TRBD1. Specimen: peripheral blood, collected in a trial of Ad26.COV2.S vaccine versus placebo. The CDR3 DNA sequence: TGTGCCAGCAGCCTCTCAGGGGGGGATCAGCCCCAGCATTTT. Its translation: CASSLSGGDQPQHF.